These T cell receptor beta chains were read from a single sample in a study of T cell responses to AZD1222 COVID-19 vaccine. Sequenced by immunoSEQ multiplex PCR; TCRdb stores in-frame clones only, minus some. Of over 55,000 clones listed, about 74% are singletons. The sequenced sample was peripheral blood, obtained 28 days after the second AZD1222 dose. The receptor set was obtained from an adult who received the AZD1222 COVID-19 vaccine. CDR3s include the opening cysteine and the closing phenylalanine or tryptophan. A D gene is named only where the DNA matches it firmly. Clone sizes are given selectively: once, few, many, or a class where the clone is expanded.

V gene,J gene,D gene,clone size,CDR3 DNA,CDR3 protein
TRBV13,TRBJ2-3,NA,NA,TGTGCCAGCAGCTTTGGGGCTAGCTCGGATACGCAGTATTTT,CASSFGASSDTQYF
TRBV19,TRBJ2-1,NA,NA,TGTGCCAGTAGTGGTCAAGAAACAACCTACAATGAGCAGTTCTTC,CASSGQETTYNEQFF
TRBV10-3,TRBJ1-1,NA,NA,TGTGCCATCAGTGAGTCGAATTACAGGGCGAACACTGAAGCTTTCTTT,CAISESNYRANTEAFF
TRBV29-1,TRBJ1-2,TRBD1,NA,TGCAGCGTGGGACAGGGGGCATCCTATGGCTACACCTTC,CSVGQGASYGYTF
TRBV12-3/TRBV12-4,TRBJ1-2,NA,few,TGTGCCAGCAGTATCTCTAACTATGGCTACACCTTC,CASSISNYGYTF
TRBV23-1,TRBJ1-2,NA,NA,TGCGCCAGCAGTCAAAAGGGAGGCTACACCTTC,CASSQKGGYTF
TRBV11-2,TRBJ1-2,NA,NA,TGTGCCAGCAGCTTGGGGGGGGTCTTTGGCTACACCTTC,CASSLGGVFGYTF
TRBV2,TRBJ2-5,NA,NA,TGTGCCAGCAGTGGAAAGACCCAGTACTTC,CASSGKTQYF
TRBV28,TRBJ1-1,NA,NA,TGTGCCAGCAGTTTAAGGCATATGAACACTGAAGCTTTCTTT,CASSLRHMNTEAFF
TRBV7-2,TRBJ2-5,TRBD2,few,TGTGCCAGCAGCTTACGAGTAGCGGGGGGGAGGGAGACCCAGTACTTC,CASSLRVAGGRETQYF
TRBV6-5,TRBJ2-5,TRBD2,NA,TGTGCCAGCAGTTACGAGCGGGGGGGCCAAGAGACCCAGTACTTC,CASSYERGGQETQYF
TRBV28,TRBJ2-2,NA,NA,TGTGCCAGCAGTTTGTTAGGGGGGGACACCGGGGAGCTGTTTTTT,CASSLLGGDTGELFF
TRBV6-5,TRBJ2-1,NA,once,TGTGCCAGCAGCGGGATTGGGGGTAGAATCAATGAGCAGTTCTTC,CASSGIGGRINEQFF
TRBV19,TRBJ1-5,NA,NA,TGTGCCAGTAGTATACCCGGGAATCAGCCCCAGCATTTT,CASSIPGNQPQHF
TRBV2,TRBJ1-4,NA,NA,TGTGCCAGCAGAGCAGGGGATAGTGGAGAAAAACTGTTTTTT,CASRAGDSGEKLFF
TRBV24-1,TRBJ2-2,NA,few,TGTGCCACCAGTGCCCCCAGGGGGGCCGGGGCCGGGGAGCTGTTTTTT,CATSAPRGAGAGELFF
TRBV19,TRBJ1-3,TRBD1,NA,TGTGCCAGCCTTCCGACAGGGACTGGAAACACCATATATTTT,CASLPTGTGNTIYF
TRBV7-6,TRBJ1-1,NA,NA,TGTGCCAGCAGCAAAGCTAGGGCAGGAACTGAAGCTTTCTTT,CASSKARAGTEAFF
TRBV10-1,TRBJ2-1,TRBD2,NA,TGCGCCAGCAGGCCCGGACTAGCGGGGAGGGATGAGCAGTTCTTC,CASRPGLAGRDEQFF
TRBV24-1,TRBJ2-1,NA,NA,TGTGCCACCAGTCCGTCTGTAAATGAGCAGTTCTTC,CATSPSVNEQFF
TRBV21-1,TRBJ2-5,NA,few,TGTGCACCAAGGAGGGACAACTTTATCCAAGAGACCCAGTACTTC,CAPRRDNFIQETQYF
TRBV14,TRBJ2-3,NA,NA,TGTGCCAGCAGCCAAGGGTTCGGTGCAGATACGCAGTATTTT,CASSQGFGADTQYF
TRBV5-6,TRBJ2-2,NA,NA,TGTGCCAGCAGCTCCGAGACAACTATCAACACCGGGGAGCTGTTTTTT,CASSSETTINTGELFF
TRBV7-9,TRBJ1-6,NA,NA,TGTGCCAGCAGCTTGGAGGACCTCAGCTCACCCCTCCACTTT,CASSLEDLSSPLHF
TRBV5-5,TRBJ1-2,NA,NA,TGTGCCAGCAGCCCCGACACATGGTTCTATGGCTACACCTTC,CASSPDTWFYGYTF
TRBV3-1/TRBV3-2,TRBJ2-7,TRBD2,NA,TGTGCCAGCAGCCCATTTAGCGGGGTCTCGTACGAGCAGTACTTC,CASSPFSGVSYEQYF
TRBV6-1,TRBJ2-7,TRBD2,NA,TGTGCCAGCAGTGACCCAAGACTAGCGGGGGACTACGAGCAGTACTTC,CASSDPRLAGDYEQYF
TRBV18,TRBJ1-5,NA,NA,TGTGCCAGCTCCCAGGGAGCCAATCAGCCCCAGCATTTT,CASSQGANQPQHF
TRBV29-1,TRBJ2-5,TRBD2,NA,TGCAGCGTTGAGCCTGGGACGGGAGGGGAGACCCAGTACTTC,CSVEPGTGGETQYF
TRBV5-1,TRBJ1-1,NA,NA,TGCGCCAGCAGCTTCTTCGTAAACACTGAAGCTTTCTTT,CASSFFVNTEAFF
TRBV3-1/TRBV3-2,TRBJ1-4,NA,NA,TGTGCCAGCAGCCTCCAGGGGACTGAAAAACTGTTTTTT,CASSLQGTEKLFF
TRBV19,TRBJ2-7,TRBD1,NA,TGTGCCAGTAGTGCCCAGACAGGGGTCCACGAGCAGTACTTC,CASSAQTGVHEQYF
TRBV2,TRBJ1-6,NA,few,TGTGCCAGCACTCAACGGGGTACCGGATCACCCCTCCACTTT,CASTQRGTGSPLHF
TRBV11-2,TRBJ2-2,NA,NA,TGTGCCAGCCGTTTACTAGAAGACACCGGGGAGCTGTTTTTT,CASRLLEDTGELFF
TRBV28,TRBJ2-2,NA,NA,TGTGCCAGCAGCCCCCCCCAGGGTTTCTCCGGGGAGCTGTTTTTT,CASSPPQGFSGELFF
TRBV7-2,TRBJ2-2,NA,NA,TGTGCCAGCAGCCCGAGGAGAGCGGAGACCGGGGAGCTGTTTTTT,CASSPRRAETGELFF
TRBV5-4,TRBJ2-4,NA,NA,TGTGCCAGCAGCTTGGAGGAAAACATTCAGTACTTC,CASSLEENIQYF
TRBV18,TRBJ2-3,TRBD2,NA,TGTGCCAGCTCACCACCCGGACTAGCCCCCCACACAGATACGCAGTATTTT,CASSPPGLAPHTDTQYF
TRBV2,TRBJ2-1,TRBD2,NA,TGTGCCAGCAGTGAAGCTAGGACTAGCTCCTACAATGAGCAGTTCTTC,CASSEARTSSYNEQFF
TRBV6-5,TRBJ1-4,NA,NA,TGTGCCAGCCGGACGGTCACGAGGGAAAAACTGTTTTTT,CASRTVTREKLFF
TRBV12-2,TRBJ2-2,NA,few,TGTGCAAGTCGCTTAGCGTGGGAGGGGACGAACACCGGGGAGCTGTTTTTT,CASRLAWEGTNTGELFF
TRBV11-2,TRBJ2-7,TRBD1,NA,TGTGCCAGCGCCGGCACAGGGGGATACGAGCAGTACTTC,CASAGTGGYEQYF
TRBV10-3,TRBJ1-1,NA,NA,TGTGCCATCAGTGAGTCAAGGGATTTAGCTGAAGCTTTCTTT,CAISESRDLAEAFF